The rows below give T cell receptor beta chains drawn from one sample of a study of technical replicates of blood from a few donors. TCRdb's table, derived via immunoSEQ multiplex PCR, lists solely in-frame clones and lacks some. The table lists 55,000 to 80,000 clones, 90% to 95% of them singletons. Material for sequencing was T cells isolated from PBMCs. The receptors originated from a human donor in good health. The CDR3 runs from the conserved cysteine through the conserved F or W. A D gene is named only where the DNA matches it firmly. The size of a clone is reported for some rows only, either as once, few or many, or as a class for expanded clones.

j_call: TRBJ1-5; clone_size: NA; d_call: NA; v_call: TRBV6-1; cdr3_aa: CASSENGQYQPQHF; cdr3_nt: TGTGCCAGCAGTGAAAATGGACAGTATCAGCCCCAGCATTTT
j_call: TRBJ1-1; clone_size: NA; d_call: TRBD1; v_call: TRBV5-4; cdr3_aa: CASSSGQGLNEAFF; cdr3_nt: TGTGCCAGCAGCTCGGGACAGGGATTAAATGAAGCTTTCTTT
j_call: TRBJ1-2; clone_size: NA; d_call: TRBD1; v_call: TRBV9; cdr3_aa: CASSVAAPGQGLDGYTF; cdr3_nt: TGTGCCAGCAGCGTAGCTGCCCCGGGACAGGGGTTGGATGGCTACACCTTC
j_call: TRBJ1-1; clone_size: NA; d_call: TRBD1; v_call: TRBV5-1; cdr3_aa: CASSRLTGTEAFF; cdr3_nt: TGCGCCAGCAGCCGATTGACAGGGACTGAAGCTTTCTTT
j_call: TRBJ2-5; clone_size: NA; d_call: NA; v_call: TRBV29-1; cdr3_aa: CSVSMGAVMVETQYF; cdr3_nt: TGCAGCGTTTCTATGGGAGCGGTGATGGTGGAGACCCAGTACTTC
j_call: TRBJ1-1; clone_size: NA; d_call: TRBD1; v_call: TRBV27; cdr3_aa: CASSSAGTGELEAFF; cdr3_nt: TGTGCCAGCAGTTCCGCCGGGACAGGGGAGTTAGAAGCTTTCTTT
j_call: TRBJ2-7; clone_size: NA; d_call: NA; v_call: TRBV6-5; cdr3_aa: CASSYGQNYEQYF; cdr3_nt: TGTGCCAGCAGTTACGGACAGAACTACGAGCAGTACTTC
j_call: TRBJ1-4; clone_size: NA; d_call: TRBD1; v_call: TRBV6-5; cdr3_aa: CASRPLNRGMGLFF; cdr3_nt: TGTGCCAGCAGGCCACTTAACAGGGGCATGGGACTGTTTTTT
j_call: TRBJ1-2; clone_size: NA; d_call: TRBD1; v_call: TRBV28; cdr3_aa: CASSWTGVNYGYTF; cdr3_nt: TGTGCCAGCAGCTGGACAGGGGTTAACTATGGCTACACCTTC
j_call: TRBJ2-6; clone_size: NA; d_call: TRBD2; v_call: TRBV4-2; cdr3_aa: CASSLKAGGSGANVLTF; cdr3_nt: TGTGCCAGCAGCCTAAAGGCGGGGGGATCTGGGGCCAACGTCCTGACTTTC
j_call: TRBJ1-1; clone_size: few; d_call: NA; v_call: TRBV6-5; cdr3_aa: CASSTGTSNTEAFF; cdr3_nt: TGTGCCAGCAGTACCGGGACATCAAACACTGAAGCTTTCTTT
j_call: TRBJ2-1; clone_size: NA; d_call: NA; v_call: TRBV7-9; cdr3_aa: CASSLKLGEYNEQFF; cdr3_nt: TGTGCCAGCAGCTTAAAACTAGGCGAGTACAATGAGCAGTTCTTC
j_call: TRBJ1-2; clone_size: NA; d_call: NA; v_call: TRBV6-6; cdr3_aa: CASSSNRDGYTF; cdr3_nt: TGTGCCAGCAGCAGCAACAGGGATGGCTACACCTTC
j_call: TRBJ1-1; clone_size: NA; d_call: NA; v_call: TRBV12-5; cdr3_aa: CASGSTDAHEAFF; cdr3_nt: TGTGCTAGTGGTTCTACAGACGCACATGAAGCTTTCTTT
j_call: TRBJ2-1; clone_size: NA; d_call: TRBD1; v_call: TRBV18; cdr3_aa: CASSPGRGLEQFF; cdr3_nt: TGTGCCAGCTCACCCGGAAGGGGGCTTGAGCAGTTCTTC
j_call: TRBJ1-1; clone_size: NA; d_call: NA; v_call: TRBV21-1; cdr3_aa: CASSIGVDSVTEFYTEAFF; cdr3_nt: TGTGCCAGCAGCATAGGAGTTGATTCCGTCACCGAATTCTACACTGAAGCTTTCTTT
j_call: TRBJ2-5; clone_size: NA; d_call: TRBD1; v_call: TRBV2; cdr3_aa: CASSPGTGRGETQYF; cdr3_nt: TGTGCCAGCAGTCCCGGGACAGGGAGAGGGGAGACCCAGTACTTC
j_call: TRBJ1-1; clone_size: NA; d_call: NA; v_call: TRBV6-5; cdr3_aa: CASTPSRGWNTEAFF; cdr3_nt: TGTGCCAGCACTCCCTCCCGGGGATGGAACACTGAAGCTTTCTTT
j_call: TRBJ1-2; clone_size: NA; d_call: NA; v_call: TRBV2; cdr3_aa: CASRRDYGYTF; cdr3_nt: TGTGCCAGCAGGAGGGACTATGGCTACACCTTC
j_call: TRBJ2-3; clone_size: NA; d_call: TRBD1; v_call: TRBV18; cdr3_aa: CASSPGTGAVDTQYF; cdr3_nt: TGTGCCAGCTCACCTGGGACAGGGGCAGTGGATACGCAGTATTTT
j_call: TRBJ2-2; clone_size: NA; d_call: NA; v_call: TRBV4-2; cdr3_aa: CASSQVHRNSNTGELFF; cdr3_nt: TGTGCCAGCAGCCAAGTGCACAGGAACTCGAACACCGGGGAGCTGTTTTTT
j_call: TRBJ2-6; clone_size: NA; d_call: NA; v_call: TRBV11-2; cdr3_aa: CASSSIRTDYSGANVLTF; cdr3_nt: TGTGCCAGCAGCTCCATAAGGACAGACTACTCTGGGGCCAACGTCCTGACTTTC
j_call: TRBJ1-1; clone_size: NA; d_call: TRBD1; v_call: TRBV4-2; cdr3_aa: CASSQTGGDRDTEAFF; cdr3_nt: TGTGCCAGCAGCCAAACAGGGGGCGACCGAGACACTGAAGCTTTCTTT
j_call: TRBJ2-7; clone_size: NA; d_call: TRBD1; v_call: TRBV6-5; cdr3_aa: CASRVTGTGPYEQYF; cdr3_nt: TGTGCCAGCAGAGTAACCGGGACAGGTCCCTACGAGCAGTACTTC
j_call: TRBJ2-3; clone_size: NA; d_call: NA; v_call: TRBV6-1; cdr3_aa: CASSEQSRGLTDTQYF; cdr3_nt: TGTGCCAGCAGTGAGCAGAGCAGGGGCCTCACAGATACGCAGTATTTT
j_call: TRBJ1-2; clone_size: NA; d_call: TRBD1; v_call: TRBV18; cdr3_aa: CASSPRPLDRGSNYGYTF; cdr3_nt: TGTGCCAGCTCACCAAGGCCCCTGGACAGGGGTTCCAACTATGGCTACACCTTC
j_call: TRBJ1-1; clone_size: NA; d_call: NA; v_call: TRBV29-1; cdr3_aa: CSAEGGAWMNTEAFF; cdr3_nt: TGCAGCGCCGAAGGGGGGGCGTGGATGAACACTGAAGCTTTCTTT
j_call: TRBJ2-1; clone_size: NA; d_call: TRBD2; v_call: TRBV5-1; cdr3_aa: CASSHGLADYNEQFF; cdr3_nt: TGCGCCAGCAGCCATGGACTAGCGGATTACAATGAGCAGTTCTTC
j_call: TRBJ2-1; clone_size: NA; d_call: TRBD1; v_call: TRBV7-6; cdr3_aa: CASSLTQGQGYNEQFF; cdr3_nt: TGTGCCAGCAGCTTAACCCAGGGACAGGGGTACAATGAGCAGTTCTTC
j_call: TRBJ2-7; clone_size: NA; d_call: NA; v_call: TRBV27; cdr3_aa: CASSFGPGYEQYF; cdr3_nt: TGTGCCAGCAGTTTTGGGCCGGGATACGAGCAGTACTTC
j_call: TRBJ1-2; clone_size: NA; d_call: NA; v_call: TRBV29-1; cdr3_aa: CSVPLRVDLLGEYGYTF; cdr3_nt: TGCAGCGTTCCCCTGCGGGTTGACCTCCTCGGGGAATATGGCTACACCTTC
j_call: TRBJ2-3; clone_size: NA; d_call: TRBD1; v_call: TRBV9; cdr3_aa: CASSALPGQVTDTQYF; cdr3_nt: TGTGCCAGCAGCGCCCTTCCGGGACAGGTCACAGATACGCAGTATTTT
j_call: TRBJ1-1; clone_size: NA; d_call: NA; v_call: TRBV6-5; cdr3_aa: CASSWGGMAFF; cdr3_nt: TGTGCCAGCAGTTGGGGGGGCATGGCTTTCTTT
j_call: TRBJ1-4; clone_size: once; d_call: NA; v_call: TRBV5-1; cdr3_aa: CASSLAAAGNEKLFF; cdr3_nt: TGCGCCAGCAGCTTGGCCGCGGCAGGGAATGAAAAACTGTTTTTT
j_call: TRBJ2-2; clone_size: NA; d_call: NA; v_call: TRBV6-1; cdr3_aa: CASHPEPGTGELFF; cdr3_nt: TGTGCCAGCCATCCCGAACCGGGAACCGGGGAGCTGTTTTTT
j_call: TRBJ2-1; clone_size: NA; d_call: NA; v_call: TRBV5-1; cdr3_aa: CASSLGGRNEQFF; cdr3_nt: TGCGCCAGCAGCTTGGGCGGGCGTAATGAGCAGTTCTTC
j_call: TRBJ2-7; clone_size: NA; d_call: NA; v_call: TRBV14; cdr3_aa: CASSTLSALYEQYF; cdr3_nt: TGTGCCAGCAGCACCCTAAGCGCCCTCTACGAGCAGTACTTC
j_call: TRBJ1-2; clone_size: NA; d_call: NA; v_call: TRBV5-6; cdr3_aa: CASSFGGGYGYTF; cdr3_nt: TGTGCCAGCAGCTTTGGGGGGGGCTATGGCTACACCTTC
j_call: TRBJ2-5; clone_size: NA; d_call: NA; v_call: TRBV27; cdr3_aa: CASSFRGETQYF; cdr3_nt: TGTGCCAGCAGTTTCAGGGGTGAGACCCAGTACTTC
j_call: TRBJ2-7; clone_size: NA; d_call: NA; v_call: TRBV19; cdr3_aa: CASSIDGYEQYF; cdr3_nt: TGTGCCAGTAGTATAGACGGGTACGAGCAGTACTTC